The sequence of this T cell receptor (beta chain) was determined in a study of T cell repertoires in cytomegalovirus infection. Across the study: It was the public TCR beta signatures that indicated both CMV infection and matching HLA type.

Germline CDR1 reads SGHRS; CDR2 reads YFSETQ. This CDR3 spans 14 amino acids. V gave up 0 bases and J gave up 1 base, with 4 bases separating them. One entry per CDR3 protein, called by TCRdb with MiXCR from the reads. The profile shows around 140,000 distinct CDR3 sequences, 5.5% to 8% of them singletons. Study observations and caveats: Predominance within the ex vivo response was attributable to HLA-C-restricted CMV-specific TCR beta clonotypes.

In this sample, this clonotype turned up many times. Its cognate antigen is unknown. This TCR came from a human donor in good health (CMV status not recorded). Some clones in this sample may be carry-over from other donors' samples. The chain is built from TRBV5-1 and TRBJ2-2; D is undetermined. Sequencing used PBMCs. The CDR3 DNA is TGCGCCAGCAGCTTGGCCTTGAACACCGGGGAGCTGTTTTTT. It is translated as CASSLALNTGELFF. The full variable domain, its missing parts supplied by reference TRBV5-1 and TRBJ2-2, is KAGVTQTPRYLIKTRGQQVTLSCSPISGHRSVSWYQQTPGQGLQFLFEYFSETQRNKGNFPGRFSGRQFSNSRSEMNVSTLELGDSALYLCASSLALNTGELFFGEGSRLTVL.